This T cell receptor (beta chain) appears in the sequencing data of a study of T cells in localized non-small cell lung cancer (dated by TCRdb to the early 2020s). Some background on the complete study: T cell repertoires of 236 early-stage NSCLC patients were analyzed, with tumors being compared against uninvolved tumor-adjacent lungs. The cohort was made up of hundreds of treatment-naive NSCLC patients whose localized lung tumors had been resected. A mean age of around 66 years was recorded for the NSCLC patients, of whom roughly 130 were male and 107 were female.

Measured from the cysteine to the phenylalanine, the CDR3 is 17 residues long. CDR3 DNA only is kept here, 51 bases in frame from base 1. The junction carries 25 bases between V and J, which are trimmed by 6 bases and 7 bases respectively. TCR beta CDR3 regions were sequenced from DNA using the immunoSEQ Assay. As for the authors' bioinformatics: To compute T cell density, TCR beta template counts were normalized to usable DNA, which was estimated by amplifying housekeeping genes. Using the preseqR package, richness was estimated by extrapolating to 120,000 templates for tissue samples and 400,000 templates for PBMC samples. Clonality was defined as one minus Pielou's evenness. Tissue-enriched TCRs were identified through differential abundance testing performed on productive amino-acid clonotypes, with a minimum total count of 5 and an alpha of 0.1. The Jaccard Index and the Morisita Overlap Index were used to measure how much the repertoires overlapped between compartments. TCR beta CDR3s were clustered by GLIPH together with public tetramer-defined viral CDR3s, and at least three viral sequences plus V-gene enrichment were required for viral motifs. In TCRdb, the immuneACCESS table is reduced to in-frame sequences with V and J assigned. These tables do not hold every clone; where another copy was compared, an unresolved V gene accounts for under half, and the others remain unexplained. V and J calls and clone size follow that table, whereas D and trimming were derived from the DNA. The sample table shows about 6,300 clones, and roughly 43% are seen once. The ten largest make up about 9.9% of the sample.

What the study reported, not specific to this receptor: Multi-region tumor sequencing was not performed, so intratumor heterogeneity could not be excluded. Longer overall survival was associated with higher blood T cell density, whereas shorter survival was associated with higher adjacent-lung clonality. A median of 57 of the top 100 tumor clones turned up in the paired uninvolved adjacent lung, and under 30 of those clones also ranked among the top 100 of that same adjacent lung. Because of the exploratory design, TCR variables were selected using unadjusted p-values without false-discovery rate correction. Uninvolved tumor-adjacent lung showed the highest T cell clonality, higher than tumor, which suggests more focused antigenic responses in the uninvolved tumor-adjacent lung.

A note on this clone: Its antigen remains undetermined. Nothing much larger sits one base from this clone, and base qualities are not available.

At diagnosis, peripheral blood, uninvolved tumor-adjacent lung and tumor were collected and stored as a combination of fresh-frozen and FFPE material. The chain couples TRBV23-1 to TRBJ1-3, with TRBD1 perhaps the D gene, on 6 matching bases. TRBV23-1 is noted as an ORF with a role that remains uncertain. The sample in question was lung tumor tissue, obtained before any cancer treatment. This TCR derives from a woman aged 35-75 years with stage II squamous cell lung carcinoma. The base sequence is TGCGCCAGCAGCCACCACTGGTATAGGGGGAGGAGGAACACCATATATTTT. It is translated as CASSHHWYRGRRNTIYF.